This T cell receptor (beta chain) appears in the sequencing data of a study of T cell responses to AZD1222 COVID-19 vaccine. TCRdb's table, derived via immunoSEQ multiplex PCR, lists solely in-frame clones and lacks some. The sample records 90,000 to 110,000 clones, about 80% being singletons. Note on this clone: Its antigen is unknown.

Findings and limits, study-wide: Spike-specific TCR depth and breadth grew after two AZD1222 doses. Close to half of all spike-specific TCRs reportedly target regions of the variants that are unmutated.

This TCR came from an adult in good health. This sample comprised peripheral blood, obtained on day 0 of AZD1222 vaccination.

In DNA form, the CDR3 reads TGCGCCAGCCGGGCCGTTTTGAACACTGAAGCTTTCTTT. It encodes CASRAVLNTEAFF. The genes are TRBV5-1 and TRBJ1-1; D not certain. V was cut by 7 bases and J by 0 bases, with 10 bases left in between. Germline lookup yields CDR1 SGHRS and CDR2 YFSETQ. The length of the CDR3 is 13 residues.